This TCR beta chain was identified in a study of OX40 agonist ivuxolimab in advanced cancers. Study details: Mean age approximately 59 years, range roughly 20 to 85; roughly 82% male. Previous treatment with anti-PD-1, anti-PD-L1 or anti-CTLA-4 therapy was allowed; over 35% had received some.

As for this clone: The antigen is not known.

The timepoints at which blood was sampled were baseline, cycle 4 day 1, and cycle 7 day 1. Study outcomes and limitations: At doses 0.1 to 3.0 mg/kg, CD4+ and CD8+ clones expanded.

TCRdb's copy holds only in-frame clones and misses some; the assay was immunoSEQ multiplex PCR. The sample holds fewer than 65,000 clones, around 82% seen once. The CDR3 is made up of 14 amino acids. V gave up 2 bases and J gave up 7 bases; unmatched junction bases: 7. Germline V CDR1 and CDR2: SGHTA, FQGTGA. The source was CD4+ or CD8+ T cells sorted from blood, collected in a trial of the OX40 agonist ivuxolimab. The chain joins TRBV7-3 to TRBJ1-2; 7 bases align to TRBD1. The receptor was isolated from an adult with an advanced solid tumor such as melanoma, head and neck, liver or kidney cancer. CDR3 coding DNA: TGTGCCAGCAGCTTACAGGGGGACGGGGTTGGCTACACCTTC. Its protein is CASSLQGDGVGYTF. The variable domain in full, with the rest retrieved from reference TRBV7-3 and TRBJ1-2, is GAGVSQTPSNKVTEKGKYVELRCDPISGHTALYWYRQSLGQGPEFLIYFQGTGAADDSGLPNDRFFAVRPEGSVSTLKIQRTERGDSAVYLCASSLQGDGVGYTFGSGTRLTVV.